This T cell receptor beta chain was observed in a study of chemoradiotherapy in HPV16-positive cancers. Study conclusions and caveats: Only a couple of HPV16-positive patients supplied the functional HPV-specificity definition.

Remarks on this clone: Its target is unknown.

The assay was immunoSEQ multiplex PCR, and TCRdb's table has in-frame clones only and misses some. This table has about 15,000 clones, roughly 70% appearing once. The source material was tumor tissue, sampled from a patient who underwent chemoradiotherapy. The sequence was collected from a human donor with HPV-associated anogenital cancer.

This CDR3 is CASSLKAGGFQETQYF. Written as DNA, the CDR3 is TGTGCCAGCAGCTTAAAAGCGGGGGGCTTTCAAGAGACCCAGTACTTC. The J gene is TRBJ2-5, the V gene TRBV7-2, with 9 nucleotides matching TRBD2. The V and J ends lost 2 bases and 2 bases, in that order; junction bases with no gene match: 6. From germline, CDR1 is SGHTA and CDR2 FQGNSA. The CDR3 totals 16 residues.